The entry below gives a single TCR beta chain sequence along with its context. The antigen this receptor binds is unknown. No clone much larger than this one lies a single base away; base qualities are absent. The data were taken from a study of T cell repertoires in cytomegalovirus infection (dated by TCRdb to between 2018 and 2021). For the study in its entirety: Alongside well-studied HLA-B-restricted epitopes, the peptide stimulations were aimed at recently identified HLA-C-restricted CMV epitopes, whose presentation resists viral immunomodulation. The HLA type of each donor mattered for the analysis, because public TCR beta signatures pointed to carriage of CMV infection along with the matching HLA type.

From its cysteine to its phenylalanine, the CDR3 spans 11 amino acids. Here the CDR3 DNA is all that survives: 33 bases in frame from base 1. V is cut by 1 base and J by 8 bases, and the space between the germline ends is 5 bases. The germline V gene specifies SGHDN as CDR1 and FVKESK as CDR2. Reads for this sample came from an Illumina HiSeq 1500. TCRdb trimmed the raw reads at Q25, called clones with MiXCR and kept productive beta chains. Every distinct CDR3 protein forms one entry, paired with its most common genes and DNA. The sample table contains around 58,000 distinct CDR3 sequences; only one count was recorded for about 19% of them. The ten biggest clones cover 73% of the sample. On the study overall, not on this receptor specifically: In the ex vivo response, HLA-C-restricted CMV-specific TCR beta clonotypes were dominant, and in two of eight donors the single most frequent clonotype came from this HLA-C-restricted group. In both this cohort and an independent cohort of 350 or so donors, the cumulative frequency of public TCR beta family members distinguished carriers of CMV infection plus the relevant HLA type.

In light of the paper, this sample's treatment or condition label describes: in vitro stimulation with specific CMV peptide epitopes to enrich CMV-specific T cells. Recombination connected TRBV14 to TRBJ1-2, with no confidently assigned D gene. The input for sequencing was CD8+ T cells from cultured PBMCs, taken from culture after CMV antigen stimulation. This receptor was taken from a human donor in good health (CMV status not recorded). Some clones in this sample may be carry-over from other donors' samples. This receptor has the CDR3 CASSQAGGYTF. The nucleotide sequence reads as follows: TGTGCCAGCAGCCAAGCGGGAGGCTACACCTTC.